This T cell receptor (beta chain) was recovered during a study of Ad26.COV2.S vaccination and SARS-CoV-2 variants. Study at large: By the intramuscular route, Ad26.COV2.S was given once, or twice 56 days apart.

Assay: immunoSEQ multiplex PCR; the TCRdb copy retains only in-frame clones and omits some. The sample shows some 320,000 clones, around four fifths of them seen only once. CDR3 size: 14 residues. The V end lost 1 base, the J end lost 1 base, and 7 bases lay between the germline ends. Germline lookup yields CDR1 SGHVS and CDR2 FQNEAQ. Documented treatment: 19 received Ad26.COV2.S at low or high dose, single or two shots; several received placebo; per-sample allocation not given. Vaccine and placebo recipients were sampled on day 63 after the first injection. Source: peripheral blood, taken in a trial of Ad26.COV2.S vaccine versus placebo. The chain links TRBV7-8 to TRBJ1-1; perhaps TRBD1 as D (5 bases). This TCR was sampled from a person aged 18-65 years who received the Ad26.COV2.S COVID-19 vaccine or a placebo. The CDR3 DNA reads TGTGCCAGCAGCTTAGTCCAGGGGAACACTGAAGCTTTCTTT. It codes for CASSLVQGNTEAFF.